These 30 T cell receptor beta chains share one sample of origin, sequenced in a study of blood T cell repertoires in COVID-19. Generated by immunoSEQ multiplex PCR, the TCRdb table keeps only in-frame clones and is missing some. The sample contains over 150,000 clones, 80% to 90% of which appear only once. The sequenced material came from peripheral blood. Receptor source: a man aged 40-49 years with acute or convalescent COVID-19.

J is TRBJ1-4 and V is TRBV6-1, with D possibly matching TRBD1 (6 bases). Germline assignment: CDR1 MNHNS and CDR2 SASEGT. Trimming pared 2 bases from V and 3 bases from J, leaving 10 bases between. The CDR3 length is 15 residues. Here the CDR3 DNA reads TGTGCCAGCAGTGAAATGGACAGACCTAATGAAAAACTGTTTTTT. Encoded protein: CASSEMDRPNEKLFF.

The chain employs TRBV6-5 and TRBJ2-1; 8 bases are a match to TRBD2. CDR3 size: 15 residues. Germline trimming cut 4 bases from V and 8 bases from J; bases unmatched to any gene: 10. Germline lookup yields CDR1 MNHEY and CDR2 SVGAGI. CDR3 nucleotide sequence: TGTGCCAGCAGTTTCCCCGGGGGGGGGCCCGATGAGCAGTTCTTC. Residues: CASSFPGGGPDEQFF.

The rearrangement uses TRBV7-8 and TRBJ1-4; tentative D call: TRBD1 (6 bases). Germline V gene sequence: CDR1 SGHVS, CDR2 FQNEAQ. The CDR3 is 14 residues long. Trimming removed 2 bases from V and 5 bases from J, with 9 bases in between. The CDR3 loop is CASSLTGLNEKLFF. The CDR3 nucleotides are TGTGCCAGCAGCTTAACAGGGCTAAATGAAAAACTGTTTTTT.

The V and J genes are TRBV3-1 (or the pseudogene TRBV3-2) and TRBJ2-6; a possible D gene is TRBD1 (6 bases). The length of the CDR3 is 18 residues. The V end was cut by 3 bases, the J end by 0 bases, with 15 bases between. Germline V gene sequence: CDR1 LGHDT, CDR2 YNNKEL (reference sequence). CDR3 loop: CASSHPTGYYSGANVLTF. The CDR3 region has the DNA TGTGCCAGCAGCCACCCCACAGGGTATTACTCTGGGGCCAACGTCCTGACTTTC.

V gene TRBV28 combines with J gene TRBJ1-4; tentative D call: TRBD1 (6 bases). Per germline, CDR1 MDHEN and CDR2 SYDVKM. The CDR3 sequence is 12 residues long. Trimming removed 11 bases at V and 4 bases at J, with 11 bases between. DNA of the CDR3: TGTGCCGCGTCGGACAGTAATGAAAAACTGTTTTTT. Translation: CAASDSNEKLFF. The full variable domain, its missing parts supplied by reference TRBV28 and TRBJ1-4, is DVKVTQSSRYLVKRTGEKVFLECVQDMDHENMFWYRQDPGLGLRLIYFSYDVKMKEKGDIPEGYSVSREKKERFSLILESASTNQTSMYLCAASDSNEKLFFGSGTQLSVL.

This chain connects TRBV19 to TRBJ2-7, with a possible D match to TRBD1 (7 bases). The CDR3 has 13 residues. Between the trimmed V and J ends, which lost 6 bases and 6 bases, there was a span of 15 bases. CDR1 is LNHDA, CDR2 SQIVND, per germline (reference sequence). CDR3 region: CASSHNRGGEQYF. CDR3 coding DNA: TGTGCCAGTAGCCATAACAGGGGAGGCGAGCAGTACTTC.

The V call is TRBV18, the J call TRBJ2-5; 9 bases agree with TRBD1. CDR1 is KGHSH and CDR2 is LQKENI in the germline V gene. J gave up 2 bases and V 3 bases, and 10 bases lay outside the gene matches. This CDR3 contains 17 residues. The CDR3 here is CASSPLHTDRGQETQYF. CDR3 DNA: TGTGCCAGCTCACCCCTACACACAGACAGGGGGCAAGAGACCCAGTACTTC.

This chain joins TRBV18 and TRBJ1-1, with TRBD1 as a possible D gene (6 bases). The germline V gene has CDR1 KGHSH and CDR2 LQKENI. Trimming took 4 bases from V and 4 from J, leaving 19 bases between them. The CDR3 has 16 amino acids. This CDR3 reads CASSRWGPGSGTEAFF. The CDR3 DNA reads as TGTGCCAGCTCACGATGGGGGCCGGGATCGGGCACTGAAGCTTTCTTT.

The chain recombines TRBV7-2 with TRBJ1-5, with D perhaps matching TRBD1 (5 bases). Germline CDR1 is SGHTA and CDR2 is FQGNSA. Trimming took off 5 bases at V and 6 bases at J, with 11 bases between the two ends. The CDR3 runs 13 residues. The CDR3 DNA follows: TGTGCCAGCAGCCCAGACAGAAGTCAGCCCCAGCATTTT. This encodes CASSPDRSQPQHF.

The rearrangement joins TRBV5-8 to TRBJ1-2, with D perhaps TRBD1 (6 bases). The CDR3 consists of 12 residues. Germline CDR1 SGHTS, CDR2 YDEGEE. The V end lost 4 bases, the J end lost 8 bases, and 12 bases lay between the germline ends. The CDR3 spells CASSPRGGGYTF. The DNA of the CDR3 is TGTGCCAGCAGCCCTCGTGGGGGCGGCTACACCTTC.

The chain is built from TRBV3-1 (or the pseudogene TRBV3-2) and TRBJ2-2; TRBD1 is a possible D gene (6 bases). V dropped 1 base and J dropped 4 bases, with 7 bases sitting between them. The CDR3 is 14 residues long. The germline CDR1 and CDR2 sequences are LGHDT and YNNKEL (reference sequence). CDR3: CASSQGGGTGELFF. The CDR3 DNA reads as TGTGCCAGCAGCCAAGGAGGGGGCACCGGGGAGCTGTTTTTT.

V usage is TRBV28 and J usage is TRBJ1-6; D unclear. Germline-derived CDR1 and CDR2 are MDHEN and SYDVKM. With 7 bases removed from V and 11 bases from J, the gap between germline ends came to 9 bases. This CDR3 has 11 amino acids. CDR3 loop: CASMGYPPLHF. The CDR3 bases are TGTGCCAGCATGGGCTACCCACCCCTCCACTTT.

As concerns this clone: The identical CDR3 is also encoded by other nucleotide sequences in the sample. This rearrangement joins TRBV7-2 to TRBJ1-1; D unclear. CDR1 and CDR2 from the germline V gene are SGHTA and FQGNSA. This CDR3 is 12 amino acids long. The ends were cut back, 3 bases at V and 2 bases at J, with 4 bases in the middle. This CDR3 is CASSFSNTEAFF. In DNA, the CDR3 is TGTGCCAGCAGCTTTTCTAACACTGAAGCTTTCTTT.

V gene TRBV30 combines with J gene TRBJ1-5; tentative D call: TRBD1 (6 bases). The V end lost 2 bases, the J end lost 0 bases, and 17 bases lay between the germline ends. Germline assignment: CDR1 GTSNPN and CDR2 SVGIG (reference sequence). This CDR3 is 17 amino acids long. DNA for the CDR3: TGTGCCTGGAGTATAGGGACATCTAGTTATAGCAATCAGCCCCAGCATTTT. Protein: CAWSIGTSSYSNQPQHF.

The chain recombines TRBV3-1 (or the pseudogene TRBV3-2) with TRBJ2-5, with 8 bases lining up with TRBD1. This CDR3 has 14 residues. Germline V gene sequence: CDR1 LGHDT, CDR2 YNNKEL (reference sequence). The junction had 2 bases not matched to a gene; V was cut back by 1 base and J by 4 bases. CDR3 in amino acids: CASSQGTGLETQYF. The CDR3 nucleotides are TGTGCCAGCAGCCAAGGGACAGGGTTAGAGACCCAGTACTTC.

The V and J genes are TRBV11-2 and TRBJ2-7; D possibly corresponds to TRBD2 (5 bases). V lost 5 bases to trimming and J lost 3 bases, with 17 bases between them. Germline V CDR1 and CDR2: SGHAT, FQNNGV. This CDR3 contains 15 residues. CDR3 protein: CASSPLAAVGYEQYF. CDR3 DNA: TGTGCCAGCAGCCCCCTTGCAGCGGTAGGCTACGAGCAGTACTTC.

CDR3 nucleotides: TGTGCCAGCAGCCTTTCAGGGGTGTATACGCAGTATTTT. Residues: CASSLSGVYTQYF. The chain employs TRBV5-4 and TRBJ2-3; possible D gene TRBD1, 6 bases. The CDR3 has 13 residues. The germline V gene encodes CDR1 SGHNT and CDR2 YYREEE (reference sequence). V gave up 4 bases and J gave up 7 bases, with 13 bases separating them.

The gene calls are TRBV6-5 and TRBJ1-1; D gene unclear. Germline lookup yields CDR1 MNHEY and CDR2 SVGAGI. V was clipped by 7 bases and J by 2 bases, with 11 bases between them. The CDR3 runs to 13 residues. The CDR3 is CASTRHLNTEAFF. In nucleotides, the CDR3 is TGTGCCAGCACCCGACATTTAAACACTGAAGCTTTCTTT.

The chain links TRBV5-6 to TRBJ1-2; 7 bases are a match to TRBD1. The CDR3 is 16 residues long. CDR1 is SGHDT and CDR2 is YYEEEE in the germline V gene. Unmatched junction bases numbered 13, after V lost 4 bases and J lost 4 bases. CDR3 nucleotide sequence: TGTGCCAGCAGCCCAGGTCCGACAGGGCGAACCTATGGCTACACCTTC. Translated, it gives CASSPGPTGRTYGYTF. Full variable domain (missing parts from reference TRBV5-6 and TRBJ1-2): DAGVTQSPTHLIKTRGQQVTLRCSPKSGHDTVSWYQQALGQGPQFIFQYYEEEERQRGNFPDRFSGHQFPNYSSELNVNALLLGDSALYLCASSPGPTGRTYGYTFGSGTRLTVV.

V is TRBV5-4 and J is TRBJ2-5, with TRBD1 matching 7 bases. Germline loops: CDR1 SGHNT, CDR2 YYREEE (reference sequence). The CDR3 is made up of 16 amino acids. With V trimmed by 0 bases and J by 5 bases, 10 bases remained unmatched. The CDR3 region is CASSLAGAGGTETQYF. The CDR3 coding sequence is TGTGCCAGCAGCTTGGCCGGGGCAGGGGGAACGGAGACCCAGTACTTC.

The chain couples TRBV4-2 to TRBJ2-1; 12 nucleotides agree with TRBD2. Germline assignment: CDR1 LGHNA and CDR2 YNFKEQ. The V segment lost 0 bases and the J segment 9 bases; nucleotides outside the gene matches: 18. This CDR3 comprises 20 residues. CDR3 nucleotide sequence: TGTGCCAGCAGCCAAGATGTCGCTAGCGGGGGGGCTTTATTCGTCCGTGAGCAGTTCTTC. It encodes CASSQDVASGGALFVREQFF.

The chain has TRBV5-1 and TRBJ1-1; 7 bases are shared with TRBD1. V was pared by 3 bases and J by 5 bases, with 10 bases of the junction left unmatched. Germline V gene data show CDR1 as SGHRS and CDR2 as YFSETQ. The length of the CDR3 is 15 residues. CDR3 amino acids: CASSSKRTGNTEAFF. The CDR3 coding sequence is TGCGCCAGCAGCTCGAAAAGGACAGGTAATACTGAAGCTTTCTTT.

CDR3 residues: CASSKQGHTEAFF. The DNA for the CDR3 is TGCGCCAGCAGTAAACAGGGACACACTGAAGCTTTCTTT. The chain couples TRBV10-1 to TRBJ1-1; weak D call: TRBD1 (6 bases). The ends were cut back, 5 bases at V and 3 bases at J, with 10 bases in the middle. There are 13 residues in the CDR3. The germline gives CDR1 WNHNN, CDR2 SYGVQD (reference sequence).

CDR3 protein: CASTLGPLATDTQYF. In DNA, the CDR3 is TGTGCCAGCACCCTGGGCCCACTAGCCACAGATACGCAGTATTTT. This chain links TRBV13 with TRBJ2-3; a possible D gene is TRBD2 (6 bases). The V and J ends lost 7 bases and 2 bases respectively, with 16 bases between them. The germline gives CDR1 PRHDT, CDR2 FYEKMQ (reference sequence). This CDR3 spans 15 amino acids.

This sequence joins TRBV2 and TRBJ1-1, with D tentatively TRBD1 (6 bases). This CDR3 has 13 amino acids. The germline V gene has CDR1 SNHLY and CDR2 FYNNEI. Trimming removed 6 bases at V and 7 bases at J, with 15 bases between. CDR3 DNA sequence: TGTGCCAGCAGCCCAACCCGAGGGGGTGAAGCTTTCTTT. Its protein product is CASSPTRGGEAFF.

This clone came up a few times. The chain recombines TRBV30 with TRBJ1-5, with D possibly being TRBD1 (6 bases). Trimming pared 5 bases from V and 9 bases from J, leaving 11 bases between. The CDR3 length is 11 residues. The germline gives CDR1 GTSNPN, CDR2 SVGIG (reference sequence). In nucleotides, the CDR3 is TGTGCCTGGGGTTTACAGGGGCCCCAGCATTTT. As protein: CAWGLQGPQHF.

The chain links TRBV7-9 to TRBJ2-3, with 8 bases that match TRBD2. CDR3 size: 13 residues. Germline lookup yields CDR1 SEHNR and CDR2 FQNEAQ (reference sequence). Trimming cost V 8 bases and J 4 bases; bases outside gene matches: 5. Here the CDR3 reads CASGDSGADTQYF. In DNA, the CDR3 is TGTGCCAGCGGTGATAGCGGGGCAGATACGCAGTATTTT.

This clone was observed once. This chain joins TRBV2 and TRBJ1-6; 9 bases are a match to TRBD1. There are 19 residues in the CDR3. V shed 4 bases and J 0 bases; nucleotides not matched to a gene: 10. Germline V CDR1 and CDR2: SNHLY, FYNNEI. As DNA, the CDR3 is TGTGCCAGCAGTGGGGGACAGGGAAAATTAGGCTCCTATAATTCACCCCTCCACTTT. Translated, it gives CASSGGQGKLGSYNSPLHF.

This chain links TRBV7-2 with TRBJ1-5, with TRBD1 identical over 11 bases. Germline V gives CDR1 SGHTA, CDR2 FQGNSA. The CDR3 is 15 amino acids. Trimming took 3 bases from V and 6 from J; bases not matched to a gene: 4. The CDR3 spells CASSLGTGGSQPQHF. CDR3 nucleotides: TGTGCCAGCAGCTTGGGGACAGGGGGAAGTCAGCCCCAGCATTTT. Supplemented by reference TRBV7-2 and TRBJ1-5, the full variable domain reads GAGVSQSPSNKVTEKGKDVELRCDPISGHTALYWYRQSLGQGLEFLIYFQGNSAPDKSGLPSDRFSAERTGGSVSTLTIQRTQQEDSAVYLCASSLGTGGSQPQHFGDGTRLSIL.

The chain couples TRBV18 to TRBJ1-3; D is unclear. V lost 6 bases, J lost 0 bases, and 18 bases lay in between. The CDR3 totals 17 residues. Germline V gives CDR1 KGHSH, CDR2 LQKENI. The CDR3, as DNA: TGTGCCAGCTCCAACGTTAACAGCCTATCCTCTGGAAACACCATATATTTT. It specifies CASSNVNSLSSGNTIYF.